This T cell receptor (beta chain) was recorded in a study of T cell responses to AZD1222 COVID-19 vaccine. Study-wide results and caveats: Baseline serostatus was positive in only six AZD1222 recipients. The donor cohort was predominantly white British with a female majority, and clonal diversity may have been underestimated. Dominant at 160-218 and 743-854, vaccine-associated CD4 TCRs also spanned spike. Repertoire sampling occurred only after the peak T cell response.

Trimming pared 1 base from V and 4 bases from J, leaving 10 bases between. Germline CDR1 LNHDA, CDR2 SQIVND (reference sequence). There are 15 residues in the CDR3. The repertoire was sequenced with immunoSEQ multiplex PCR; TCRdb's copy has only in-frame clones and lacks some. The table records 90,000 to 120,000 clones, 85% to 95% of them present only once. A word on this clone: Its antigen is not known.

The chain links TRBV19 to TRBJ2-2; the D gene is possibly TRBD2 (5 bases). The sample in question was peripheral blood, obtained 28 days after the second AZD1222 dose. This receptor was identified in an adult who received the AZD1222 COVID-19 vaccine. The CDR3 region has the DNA TGTGCCAGTAGTATAGTGGGGAGTTTCACCGGGGAGCTGTTTTTT. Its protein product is CASSIVGSFTGELFF.